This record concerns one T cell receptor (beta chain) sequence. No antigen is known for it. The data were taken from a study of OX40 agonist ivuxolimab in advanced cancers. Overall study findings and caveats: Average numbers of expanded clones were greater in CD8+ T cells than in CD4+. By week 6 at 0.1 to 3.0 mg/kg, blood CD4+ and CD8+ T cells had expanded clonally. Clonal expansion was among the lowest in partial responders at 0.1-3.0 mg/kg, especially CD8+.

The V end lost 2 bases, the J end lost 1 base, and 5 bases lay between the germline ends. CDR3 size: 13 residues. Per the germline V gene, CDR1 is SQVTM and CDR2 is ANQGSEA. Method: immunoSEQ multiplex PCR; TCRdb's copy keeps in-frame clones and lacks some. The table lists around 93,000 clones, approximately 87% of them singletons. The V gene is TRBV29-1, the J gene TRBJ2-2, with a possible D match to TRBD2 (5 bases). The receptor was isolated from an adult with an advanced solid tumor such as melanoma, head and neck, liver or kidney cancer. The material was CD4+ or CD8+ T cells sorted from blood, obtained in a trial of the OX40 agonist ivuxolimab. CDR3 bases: TGCAGCGTTGAACGGGAGAACACCGGGGAGCTGTTTTTT. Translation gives CSVERENTGELFF.